This T cell receptor beta chain comes out of a study of tissue T cells after allogeneic stem cell transplantation. The table came from immunoSEQ multiplex PCR; TCRdb's copy has only in-frame clones and leaves some out. The data contain around 6,500 clones, less than 65% of them singletons. This clone was seen a few times. As yet, its antigen is unknown. Gene names follow the mouse nomenclature. The read gets to within 1 residue of the CDR3 end, and the germline J gene fills in the rest. Trimming cost V 1 base and J 5 bases, with 9 bases left between them. The CDR3 runs 13 residues. Germline values: CDR1 SGHND, CDR2 FRSKSL. Study-level points and caveats: Across patients, clones rarely overlapped, yet motif clusters were shared tissue-specifically. Blood and spleen captured only part of the tissue TCR repertoire. TCR repertoires tracked anatomic similarity, regardless of disease or transplant status. The patient cohort was small and clinically heterogeneous, with limited sampling depth.

Sample time point: mouse harvest day 7 after allogeneic transplant. The graft held 10^6 splenic CD5+ T cells and 10^7 T-cell-depleted bone marrow cells. This sequence originates from a female BALB/c mouse given C57BL/6 T cells with graft-versus-host disease after an allogeneic hematopoietic cell transplant. The specimen sequenced was gut tissue. The chain employs TRBV15 and TRBJ2-7; TRBD1 might be the D (5 bases). The covered CDR3 bases are TGTGCCAGCAGTTTAGTCACCAGGGATGAACAGTAC. It codes for CASSLVTRDEQY. The full CDR3 reads CASSLVTRDEQYF.